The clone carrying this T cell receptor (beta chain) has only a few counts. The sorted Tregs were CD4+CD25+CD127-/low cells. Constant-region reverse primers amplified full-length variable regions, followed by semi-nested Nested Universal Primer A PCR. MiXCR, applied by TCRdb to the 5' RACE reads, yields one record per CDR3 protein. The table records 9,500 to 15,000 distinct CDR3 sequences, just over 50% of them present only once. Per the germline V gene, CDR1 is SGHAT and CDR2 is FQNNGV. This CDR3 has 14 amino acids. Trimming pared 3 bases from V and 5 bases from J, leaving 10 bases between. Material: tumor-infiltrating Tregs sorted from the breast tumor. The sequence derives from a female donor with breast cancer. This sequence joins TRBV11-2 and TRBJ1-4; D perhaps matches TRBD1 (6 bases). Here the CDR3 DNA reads TGTGCCAGCAGCTTCGGGACAAGAAATGAAAAACTGTTTTTT. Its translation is CASSFGTRNEKLFF. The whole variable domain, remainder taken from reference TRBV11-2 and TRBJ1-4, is EAGVAQSPRYKIIEKRQSVAFWCNPISGHATLYWYQQILGQGPKLLIQFQNNGVVDDSQLPKDRFSAERLKGVDSTLKIQPAKLEDSAVYLCASSFGTRNEKLFFGSGTQLSVL.